The 16 T cell receptor beta chains listed next were all sequenced from one sample in a study of shared clonotypes between healthy human individuals. Using immunoSEQ multiplex PCR, the repertoire was profiled, and TCRdb retains in-frame clones only, with some absent. The table has 2 million to 2.5 million clones, more than 80% seen once. Sequencing used naive CD4+ T cells from PBMCs. Subset denoted: CD45RA+ positively selected. Every receptor here comes from a man younger than 35 in good health. Some clones in this sample may be carry-over from other donors' samples.

This chain joins TRBV19 and TRBJ2-5; possible D gene TRBD1, 5 bases. The germline gives CDR1 LNHDA, CDR2 SQIVND (reference sequence). The V gene lost 5 bases and the J gene lost 9 bases, with 13 bases spanning the gap. The CDR3 is 12 amino acids. As DNA, the CDR3 is TGTGCCAGTAGTCAGGGTTTGAATGCCCAGTACTTC. This sequence encodes CASSQGLNAQYF.

The V call is TRBV28, the J call TRBJ1-2; no reliable D call. The CDR3 runs to 13 residues. Germline CDR1 reads MDHEN; CDR2 reads SYDVKM. The V end was cut by 6 bases, the J end by 3 bases, with 11 bases between. The DNA for the CDR3 is TGTGCCAGCAGCCCCCGGGCCCACTATGGCTACACCTTC. Encoded protein: CASSPRAHYGYTF.

Note on this clone: This specimen includes other DNA sequences encoding the same CDR3. The chain recombines TRBV15 with TRBJ2-3; D ambiguous. Trimming took 3 bases from V and 0 from J, leaving 1 base between them. The V gene's germline CDR1 is LNHNV and CDR2 YYDKDF (reference sequence). The CDR3 runs 12 residues. The CDR3 DNA reads TGTGCCACCAGCAGGAGCACAGATACGCAGTATTTT. Amino acids: CATSRSTDTQYF.

The chain recombines TRBV5-1 with TRBJ2-7; TRBD2 might be the D (6 bases). The ends were cut back, 4 bases at V and 1 base at J, with 15 bases in the middle. This CDR3 contains 15 residues. Germline assignment: CDR1 SGHRS and CDR2 YFSETQ. This CDR3 reads CASSPVEGPSYEQYF. As DNA, the CDR3 is TGCGCCAGCAGCCCCGTGGAGGGGCCTTCCTACGAGCAGTACTTC.

This chain links TRBV5-1 with TRBJ1-4, with 8 bases matching TRBD1. Germline CDR1 reads SGHRS; CDR2 reads YFSETQ. J was trimmed by 8 bases and V by 4 bases; bases with no gene match: 7. CDR3 length: 14 residues. The CDR3 coding sequence is TGCGCCAGCAGCCCGGACAGGGCGGGCGAAAAACTGTTTTTT. Its translation: CASSPDRAGEKLFF.

This clone was seen a single time. The chain couples TRBV28 to TRBJ2-2; D ambiguous. Germline V gene lookup returns CDR1 MDHEN and CDR2 SYDVKM. The CDR3 extends over 15 amino acids. V lost 3 bases and J 0 bases, leaving 8 bases between the germline ends. CDR3 bases: TGTGCCAGCAGTTTGGGCGGACCGAACACCGGGGAGCTGTTTTTT. Translated, it gives CASSLGGPNTGELFF.

This chain links TRBV18 with TRBJ1-1; D is undetermined. Trimming pared 2 bases from V and 3 bases from J, leaving 10 bases between. From germline, CDR1 is KGHSH and CDR2 LQKENI. This CDR3 has 14 amino acids. CDR3 DNA sequence: TGTGCCAGCTCACCAATTCCAGGAGACACTGAAGCTTTCTTT. Translated, it gives CASSPIPGDTEAFF.

The chain recombines TRBV5-1 with TRBJ2-1; D call uncertain. The V gene's germline CDR1 is SGHRS and CDR2 YFSETQ. CDR3 length: 14 amino acids. The V end lost 0 bases, the J end lost 5 bases, and 9 bases lay between the germline ends. The CDR3, as DNA: TGCGCCAGCAGCTTGGGGGCCAGGAACAATGAGCAGTTCTTC. Translated: CASSLGARNNEQFF.

This chain connects TRBV28 to TRBJ1-1; possibly TRBD1 for D (5 bases). This CDR3 is built from 15 residues. In germline, CDR1 is MDHEN, CDR2 SYDVKM. V was clipped by 4 bases and J by 1 base, with 13 bases between them. The CDR3, as DNA: TGTGCCAGCAGTTCCGGGACGGCTGAGAACACTGAAGCTTTCTTT. Translating gives CASSSGTAENTEAFF.

The V and J genes are TRBV10-2 and TRBJ2-1, with TRBD2 identical over 10 bases. CDR1 and CDR2 from the germline V gene are WSHSY and SAAADI. This CDR3 is built from 15 residues. V lost 5 bases, J lost 0 bases, and 1 base stayed unmatched. The CDR3 reads CASSPSGSSYNEQFF. In DNA, the CDR3 is TGCGCCAGCAGTCCTAGCGGGAGCTCCTACAATGAGCAGTTCTTC.

The chain employs TRBV5-5 and TRBJ2-5; tentatively, D is TRBD1 (6 bases). V was shortened by 4 bases and J by 6 bases, with 16 bases between the two germline ends. Germline-derived CDR1 and CDR2 are SGHKS and YYEKEE (reference sequence). The length of the CDR3 is 14 residues. This chain's CDR3 is CASSVGRGGKTQYF. The CDR3 bases are TGTGCCAGCAGCGTCGGCAGGGGTGGGAAGACCCAGTACTTC.

The chain couples TRBV7-9 to TRBJ2-3; 10 nucleotides agree with TRBD1. Trimming cost V 5 bases and J 5 bases; bases outside gene matches: 7. The germline gives CDR1 SEHNR, CDR2 FQNEAQ (reference sequence). There are 15 residues in the CDR3. The CDR3 protein is CASSPDRGLGDTQYF. CDR3 coding DNA: TGTGCCAGCAGCCCCGACAGGGGGCTGGGAGATACGCAGTATTTT. The full variable domain, in which reference TRBV7-9 and TRBJ2-3 provide the parts outside the CDR3, is DTGVSQNPRHKITKRGQNVTFRCDPISEHNRLYWYRQTLGQGPEFLTYFQNEAQLEKSRLLSDRFSAERPKGSFSTLEIQRTEQGDSAMYLCASSPDRGLGDTQYFGPGTRLTVL.

The V gene is TRBV5-1, the J gene TRBJ1-1, with no clear D. Germline CDR1 is SGHRS and CDR2 is YFSETQ. V lost 4 bases to trimming and J lost 7 bases, with 11 bases between them. This CDR3 has 12 residues. The CDR3 DNA sequence: TGCGCCAGCAGCCCACCAGGAGGTGAAGCTTTCTTT. Its protein product is CASSPPGGEAFF. The full variable domain, with the rest looked up from reference TRBV5-1 and TRBJ1-1, is KAGVTQTPRYLIKTRGQQVTLSCSPISGHRSVSWYQQTPGQGLQFLFEYFSETQRNKGNFPGRFSGRQFSNSRSEMNVSTLELGDSALYLCASSPPGGEAFFGQGTRLTVV.

The J gene is TRBJ2-3, the V gene TRBV4-1; tentatively, D is TRBD2 (6 bases). The CDR3 consists of 17 residues. Germline V lookup: CDR1 MGHRA, CDR2 YSYEKL. V was shortened by 0 bases and J by 0 bases, with 13 bases between the two germline ends. CDR3 amino acids: CASSQDRVGRSTDTQYF. The CDR3, as DNA: TGCGCCAGCAGCCAAGATCGTGTCGGGAGAAGCACAGATACGCAGTATTTT.

This chain joins TRBV11-1 and TRBJ2-2; 7 nucleotides line up with TRBD1. There are 15 residues in the CDR3. After removal of 1 base from V and 9 bases from J, the junction contained 8 bases not matched to a gene. Germline V gene sequence: CDR1 SGHAT, CDR2 FQDESV (reference sequence). Here the CDR3 reads CASSLGTGGFWELFF. CDR3 DNA sequence: TGTGCCAGCAGCTTAGGGACAGGAGGATTTTGGGAGCTGTTTTTT. The full variable domain, completed using reference TRBV11-1 and TRBJ2-2, is EAEVAQSPRYKITEKSQAVAFWCDPISGHATLYWYRQILGQGPELLVQFQDESVVDDSQLPKDRFSAERLKGVDSTLKIQPAELGDSAMYLCASSLGTGGFWELFFGEGSRLTVL.

The table lists this clone with a count of one. The J gene is TRBJ2-1, the V gene TRBV5-1, with D unresolved. Germline V CDR1 and CDR2: SGHRS, YFSETQ. This CDR3 comprises 16 residues. V was clipped by 1 base and J by 0 bases, with 11 bases between them. The CDR3 region is CASSLPQLSSYNEQFF. The CDR3, as DNA: TGCGCCAGCAGCTTGCCCCAGCTTTCCTCCTACAATGAGCAGTTCTTC.